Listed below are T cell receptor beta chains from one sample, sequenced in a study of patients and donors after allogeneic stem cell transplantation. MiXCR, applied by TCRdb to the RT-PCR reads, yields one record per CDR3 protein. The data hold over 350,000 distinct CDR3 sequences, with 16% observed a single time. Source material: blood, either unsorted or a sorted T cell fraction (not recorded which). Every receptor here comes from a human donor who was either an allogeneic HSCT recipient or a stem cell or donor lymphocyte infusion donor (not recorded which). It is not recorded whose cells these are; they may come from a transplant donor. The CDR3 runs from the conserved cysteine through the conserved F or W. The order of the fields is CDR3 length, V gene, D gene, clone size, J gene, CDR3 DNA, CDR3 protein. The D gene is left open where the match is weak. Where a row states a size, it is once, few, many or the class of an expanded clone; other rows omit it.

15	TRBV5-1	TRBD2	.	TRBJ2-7	TGCGCCAGCAGCTTCGTGGCTAGCGGATACTACGAGCAGTACTTC	CASSFVASGYYEQYF
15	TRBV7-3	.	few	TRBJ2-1	TGTGCCAGCAGCCCTTACGGGGGAATCTACAATGAGCAGTTCTTC	CASSPYGGIYNEQFF
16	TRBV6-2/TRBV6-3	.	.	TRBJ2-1	TGTGCCAGCAGTTACTCTCGGGGGAGCTCCTACAATGAGCAGTTCTTC	CASSYSRGSSYNEQFF
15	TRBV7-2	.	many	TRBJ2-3	TGTGCCAGCAGCTTAGTCCCCCCGGCCGCAGATACGCAGTATTTT	CASSLVPPAADTQYF
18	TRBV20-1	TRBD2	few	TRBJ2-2	TGCAGTGCTAGAGATCGAGGCGCGGGAGGGCCATCGACCGGGGAGCTGTTTTTT	CSARDRGAGGPSTGELFF
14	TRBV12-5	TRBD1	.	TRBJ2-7	TGTGCTAGTGCTTTGACAGGGGCGACCTACGAGCAGTACTTC	CASALTGATYEQYF
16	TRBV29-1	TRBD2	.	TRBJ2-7	TGCAGCGTCTCCGGGACTAGCGGGAGGGCGACCTACGAGCAGTACTTC	CSVSGTSGRATYEQYF
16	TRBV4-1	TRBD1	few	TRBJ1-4	TGCGCCAGCAGCCACGTTGGACAGGGCGAGAATGAAAAACTGTTTTTT	CASSHVGQGENEKLFF
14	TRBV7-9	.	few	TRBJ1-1	TGTGCCAGCAGCTTAGGAGTTATGAACACTGAAGCTTTCTTT	CASSLGVMNTEAFF
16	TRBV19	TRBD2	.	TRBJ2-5	TGTGCCAGTAGTATTTCTGAGCTAGCGGGAGCTGAGACCCAGTACTTC	CASSISELAGAETQYF
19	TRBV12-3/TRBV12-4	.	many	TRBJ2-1	TGTGCCAGCAGTCCCCTAATCCTACAGGGCCGAAGCTCCTACAATGAGCAGTTCTTC	CASSPLILQGRSSYNEQFF
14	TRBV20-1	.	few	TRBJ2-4	TGCAGTGCTAGAGATTCGGCCTCCAAAAACATTCAGTACTTC	CSARDSASKNIQYF
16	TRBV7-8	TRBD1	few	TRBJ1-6	TGTGCCAGCAGCTTAGGGAGGACAGGGGGCCCGGCACCCCTCCACTTT	CASSLGRTGGPAPLHF
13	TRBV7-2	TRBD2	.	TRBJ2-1	TGTGCCAGCAGCTTGGGCAGCGGGGGGGGGCAGTTCTTC	CASSLGSGGGQFF
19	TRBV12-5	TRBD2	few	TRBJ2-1	TGTGCTAGTGGTTTGGCGGACAGGGGACTAGCGGGAGCGAGCAATGAGCAGTTCTTC	CASGLADRGLAGASNEQFF
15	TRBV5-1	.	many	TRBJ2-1	TGCGCCAGCAGCCCCGAAACTCCCCGTCGGAATGAGCAGTTCTTC	CASSPETPRRNEQFF